The present entry profiles one TCR beta chain with its context. The target antigen is unknown. Here immunoSEQ multiplex PCR was the method, and the copy in TCRdb shows in-frame clones only, minus some. Seen here are more than 60,000 clones, more than 75% observed once, and the top ten hold just under 0.25%. This record belongs to a study of OX40 agonist ivuxolimab in advanced cancers. Samples were taken at baseline and on day 1 of cycles 4 and 7. The study, taken as a whole, reports: Individuals who were partial responders at 0.1-3.0 mg/kg had clonal expansion that ranked among the lowest.

This TCR derives from an adult with an advanced solid tumor such as melanoma, head and neck, liver or kidney cancer. The source material was CD4+ or CD8+ T cells sorted from blood, sampled in a trial of the OX40 agonist ivuxolimab.

In DNA form, the CDR3 reads TGTGCCAGCTCACCAACAGGGAATGGAAACACCATATATTTT. Its protein is CASSPTGNGNTIYF. The chain links TRBV18 to TRBJ1-3; possibly TRBD1 for D (6 bases). V lost 2 bases and J lost 3, with 8 bases in between. Germline loops: CDR1 KGHSH, CDR2 LQKENI. CDR3 length: 14 residues. Based on the CDR3 plus reference TRBV18 and TRBJ1-3, the full variable domain is NAGVMQNPRHLVRRRGQEARLRCSPMKGHSHVYWYRQLPEEGLKFMVYLQKENIIDESGMPKERFSAEFPKEGPSILRIQQVVRGDSAAYFCASSPTGNGNTIYFGEGSWLTVV.